These T cell receptor beta chains were read from a single sample in a study of blood T cell repertoires in COVID-19. Sequencing was performed with immunoSEQ multiplex PCR; in TCRdb, only in-frame clones are kept and a portion is missing. This sample has about 140,000 clones, with about 80% found just once. Material: peripheral blood. These receptors were obtained from a man aged 65 to 79 who had recovered from COVID-19. The CDR3 runs from the conserved cysteine through the conserved F or W. D genes are given only for firm matches. A row's size may be missing; if present it is once, few, many or a size class.

v_call,j_call,d_call,clone_size,cdr3_aa,cdr3_nt
TRBV7-8,TRBJ2-6,-,few,CASSLKGSVGTGANVLTF,TGTGCCAGCAGCTTAAAAGGCAGCGTCGGGACTGGGGCCAACGTCCTGACTTTC
TRBV18,TRBJ2-3,TRBD2,once,CASSHSGSGGTDTQYF,TGTGCCAGCTCACATAGCGGGAGTGGAGGCACAGATACGCAGTATTTT
TRBV18,TRBJ2-7,-,-,CASSPKAGIPNYEQYF,TGTGCCAGCTCACCCAAGGCCGGGATCCCTAATTACGAGCAGTACTTC
TRBV7-2,TRBJ2-1,TRBD2,-,CASPGLAFDEQFF,TGTGCCAGCCCGGGACTAGCTTTCGATGAGCAGTTCTTC
TRBV29-1,TRBJ1-1,-,-,CSVALDSSGKAEAFF,TGCAGCGTTGCGTTGGATTCGTCAGGGAAGGCTGAAGCTTTCTTT
TRBV19,TRBJ2-2,TRBD2,-,CASMRREVNTGELFF,TGTGCCAGTATGAGGCGGGAGGTTAACACCGGGGAGCTGTTTTTT
TRBV5-1,TRBJ2-3,TRBD2,-,CASSQTGGWTSGTSTDTQYF,TGCGCCAGCAGCCAAACAGGGGGGTGGACTAGCGGTACGAGCACAGATACGCAGTATTTT
TRBV21-1,TRBJ2-3,-,-,CASSKVGGAPGTDTQYF,TGTGCCAGCAGCAAAGTCGGTGGGGCGCCGGGCACAGATACGCAGTATTTT
TRBV12-5,TRBJ2-1,-,-,CASGLGAYNEQFF,TGTGCTAGTGGTTTGGGGGCTTACAATGAGCAGTTCTTC
TRBV10-3,TRBJ2-7,TRBD2,few,CATARGGAAYEQYF,TGTGCCACGGCACGGGGGGGAGCGGCCTACGAGCAGTACTTC
TRBV7-9,TRBJ2-7,-,-,CASSPPDSEQYF,TGTGCCAGCAGCCCCCCGGACAGCGAGCAGTACTTC
TRBV29-1,TRBJ1-3,TRBD1,-,CGALGTGSSGNTIYF,TGCGGTGCTTTAGGGACAGGGAGCTCTGGAAACACCATATATTTT
TRBV4-3,TRBJ2-3,TRBD2,-,CASSQGTSGHPSTDTQYF,TGCGCCAGCAGCCAAGGGACTAGCGGACACCCTAGCACAGATACGCAGTATTTT
TRBV29-1,TRBJ2-1,TRBD2,-,CSVEWLAGDYNEQFF,TGCAGCGTTGAATGGCTAGCGGGGGACTACAATGAGCAGTTCTTC
TRBV3-1/TRBV3-2,TRBJ2-7,TRBD2,-,CASSHRDYSREQYF,TGTGCCAGCAGCCACCGGGACTACAGCCGAGAGCAGTACTTC
TRBV5-1,TRBJ2-7,-,-,CASSLFGLSYEQYF,TGCGCCAGCAGCTTGTTCGGTCTCTCCTACGAGCAGTACTTC
TRBV7-2,TRBJ2-2,TRBD2,-,CASSRSGSSGELFF,TGTGCCAGCAGCCGTAGCGGGAGTTCCGGGGAGCTGTTTTTT
TRBV5-3,TRBJ2-7,-,-,CARSLALEQYF,TGTGCCAGAAGCTTGGCCCTCGAGCAGTACTTC
TRBV24-1,TRBJ2-2,TRBD1,-,CATSGGQGYTGELFF,TGTGCCACCAGTGGGGGACAGGGGTACACCGGGGAGCTGTTTTTT
TRBV5-1,TRBJ2-2,TRBD2,-,CASRLAGEVTGELFF,TGCGCCAGCAGACTAGCGGGAGAGGTCACCGGGGAGCTGTTTTTT
TRBV3-1/TRBV3-2,TRBJ2-3,-,-,CASSQDLAGSTDTQYF,TGTGCCAGCAGCCAAGATCTCGCCGGGAGCACAGATACGCAGTATTTT
TRBV7-2,TRBJ1-2,TRBD1,-,CASSLGGQGARVGYTF,TGTGCCAGCAGCTTAGGGGGACAGGGGGCACGTGTTGGCTACACCTTC
TRBV4-1,TRBJ2-1,-,-,CASSQDRQYNEQFF,TGCGCCAGCAGCCAAGACAGACAGTACAATGAGCAGTTCTTC
TRBV7-8,TRBJ2-3,TRBD1,once,CASSSWTGRTDTQYF,TGTGCCAGCAGCTCTTGGACAGGGCGCACAGATACGCAGTATTTT
TRBV12-5,TRBJ2-1,-,-,CASGLPRTDNEQFF,TGTGCTAGTGGTTTGCCGCGGACTGACAATGAGCAGTTCTTC
TRBV11-3,TRBJ1-1,TRBD1,-,CASSLSGGANTEAFF,TGTGCCAGCAGCTTGTCAGGGGGCGCAAACACTGAAGCTTTCTTT
TRBV5-1,TRBJ2-2,-,-,CASSSRELGAGELFF,TGCGCCAGCAGCTCCCGCGAGCTAGGGGCCGGGGAGCTGTTTTTT
TRBV2,TRBJ1-4,TRBD1,-,CATREGTATNEKLFF,TGTGCCACCAGGGAAGGGACAGCAACTAATGAAAAACTGTTTTTT
TRBV21-1,TRBJ2-1,-,once,CASSDSLYGRPGDEQFF,TGTGCCAGCAGCGACTCTTTATATGGGAGGCCGGGTGATGAGCAGTTCTTC
TRBV12-3/TRBV12-4,TRBJ1-1,-,-,CASSLRRNTEAFF,TGTGCCAGCAGTTTACGGCGGAATACTGAAGCTTTCTTT
TRBV5-1,TRBJ2-7,TRBD1,few,CASSKTGAVYEQYF,TGCGCCAGCAGCAAGACAGGGGCGGTCTACGAGCAGTACTTC
TRBV4-1,TRBJ2-7,TRBD2,-,CASSPGGAHEQYF,TGCGCCAGCAGCCCGGGGGGGGCACACGAGCAGTACTTC
TRBV7-8,TRBJ1-1,-,-,CASSQGTLNTEAFF,TGTGCCAGCAGCCAAGGGACACTGAACACTGAAGCTTTCTTT
TRBV6-5,TRBJ1-1,-,-,CASSQTGYTEAFF,TGTGCCAGCAGCCAAACAGGTTACACTGAAGCTTTCTTT
TRBV27,TRBJ2-4,TRBD2,few,CATSRGGTKNIQYF,TGTGCCACCTCCCGGGGGGGTACCAAAAACATTCAGTACTTC
TRBV6-2/TRBV6-3,TRBJ2-1,TRBD2,-,CASSSWAPGLAPNEQFF,TGTGCCAGCAGTTCTTGGGCACCGGGACTAGCGCCAAATGAGCAGTTCTTC
TRBV7-6,TRBJ2-7,-,-,CASSFIEGAYEQYF,TGTGCCAGCAGCTTCATTGAGGGGGCCTACGAGCAGTACTTC
TRBV18,TRBJ2-5,-,-,CASSPNGQETQYF,TGTGCCAGCTCACCAAACGGTCAAGAGACCCAGTACTTC
TRBV27,TRBJ1-2,TRBD1,-,CASREEDRDGYTF,TGTGCCAGCAGAGAGGAAGACAGGGATGGCTACACCTTC
TRBV27,TRBJ1-1,TRBD1,-,CASSLAPAGGNTEAFF,TGTGCCAGCAGTTTAGCCCCCGCAGGGGGGAACACTGAAGCTTTCTTT
TRBV19,TRBJ2-1,-,-,CASSPPPRGNEQFF,TGTGCCAGTAGTCCTCCCCCCAGGGGCAATGAGCAGTTCTTC